Each of the 23 T cell receptor beta chains below was sequenced from the same sample in a study of shared clonotypes between healthy human individuals. Libraries were prepared by immunoSEQ multiplex PCR; TCRdb keeps only in-frame clonotypes and omits some of them. The data contain roughly 2,500,000 clones, approximately 93% of them singletons. Input material: naive CD4+ T cells from PBMCs. This sample's subset: CD45RA+ positively selected. These receptors all come from a young man in good health. Some clones in this sample may be carry-over from other donors' samples.

The V gene is TRBV28, the J gene TRBJ2-7; maybe TRBD2 (7 bases). This CDR3 has 15 amino acids. V was trimmed by 5 bases and J by 7 bases, leaving 21 bases between them. Per the germline V gene, CDR1 is MDHEN and CDR2 is SYDVKM. For the CDR3, the DNA is TGTGCCAGCAGTCCTCGCGGGGGCCCCCATCTGGAGCAGTACTTC. It yields the protein CASSPRGGPHLEQYF. The complete variable domain, with remaining parts taken from reference TRBV28 and TRBJ2-7, reads DVKVTQSSRYLVKRTGEKVFLECVQDMDHENMFWYRQDPGLGLRLIYFSYDVKMKEKGDIPEGYSVSREKKERFSLILESASTNQTSMYLCASSPRGGPHLEQYFGPGTRLTVT.

The table lists this clone with a count of one. The V gene is TRBV28, the J gene TRBJ2-2; TRBD2 matches 10 bases. CDR3 length: 14 amino acids. Unmatched junction bases numbered 5, after V lost 7 bases and J lost 6 bases. CDR1 and CDR2 (germline): MDHEN, SYDVKM. The chain's CDR3 is CASMGGLASGELFF. CDR3 nucleotide sequence: TGTGCCAGCATGGGGGGACTAGCGTCCGGGGAGCTGTTTTTT.

J is TRBJ1-4 and V is TRBV7-9, with unresolved D. Trimming left V 2 bases short and J 10 bases short, with 20 bases between. CDR1 and CDR2 from the germline V gene are SEHNR and FQNEAQ (reference sequence). CDR3 length equals 16 residues. CDR3 bases: TGTGCCAGCAGCTTATTAAGTAGTTTGGGATCTGGAAAACTGTTTTTT. It codes for CASSLLSSLGSGKLFF.

This clone was observed a handful of times. One end of the junction does not line up with germline, which may come from a read error. The sample holds other DNA sequences that translate to the same CDR3. The chain carries TRBV5-1 and TRBJ1-2; D might be TRBD1 (6 bases). Germline values: CDR1 SGHRS, CDR2 YFSETQ. There are 13 residues in the CDR3. The DNA of the CDR3 is TGCGCCAGCAGTTTGGGACAAGGAGGAGGCTACACCTTC. Amino acids: CASSLGQGGGYTF.

The rearrangement uses TRBV25-1 and TRBJ1-6, with D uncertain. Germline values: CDR1 MGHDK, CDR2 SYGVNS. V lost 1 base, J lost 8 bases, and 6 bases lay in between. CDR3 size: 13 residues. The CDR3 nucleotides are TGTGCCAGCAGTGAATTCGCAGATTCACCCCTCCACTTT. It translates to CASSEFADSPLHF.

The V call is TRBV27, the J call TRBJ2-5, with 7 positions matching TRBD1. There are 14 residues in the CDR3. After removal of 6 bases from V and 0 bases from J, the junction contained 4 bases not matched to a gene. Germline lookup yields CDR1 MNHEY and CDR2 SMNVEV (reference sequence). CDR3 nucleotides: TGTGCCAGCAGACCGACAGGGTACCAAGAGACCCAGTACTTC. Amino acids: CASRPTGYQETQYF.

The chain combines TRBV7-9 with TRBJ2-2; weak D call: TRBD2 (6 bases). The germline V gene has CDR1 SEHNR and CDR2 FQNEAQ (reference sequence). The V gene lost 3 bases and the J gene lost 5 bases, with 13 bases spanning the gap. CDR3 length: 15 amino acids. This CDR3 is CASSFWDLRTGELFF. CDR3 bases: TGTGCCAGCAGCTTCTGGGACTTAAGAACCGGGGAGCTGTTTTTT.

For this clone: This specimen includes other DNA sequences encoding the same CDR3. This chain uses TRBV7-2 with TRBJ2-5, with D maybe TRBD2 (5 bases). V gave up 1 base and J gave up 5 bases, with 8 bases separating them. Germline V CDR1 and CDR2: SGHTA, FQGNSA. This CDR3 spans 13 amino acids. As DNA, the CDR3 is TGTGCCAGCAGCTTAGAGCGGCGGGAGACCCAGTACTTC. The encoded protein is CASSLERRETQYF.

This clone was detected only once. The chain uses TRBV29-1 and TRBJ2-3; D might be TRBD1 (6 bases). Trimming cost V 8 bases and J 0 bases, with 12 bases left between them. From germline, CDR1 is SQVTM and CDR2 ANQGSEA. This CDR3 has 13 amino acids. This chain's CDR3 is CSTWTASTDTQYF. CDR3 DNA: TGCAGCACCTGGACAGCGAGCACAGATACGCAGTATTTT.

Turning to this clone: Other nucleotide sequences in the sample specify the same CDR3. V gene TRBV5-1 combines with J gene TRBJ2-5; no firm D call. The germline V gene has CDR1 SGHRS and CDR2 YFSETQ. The CDR3 runs 12 residues. V was trimmed by 1 base and J by 4 bases, leaving 5 bases between them. The CDR3 sequence is CASSLSLETQYF. CDR3 bases: TGCGCCAGCAGCTTGTCCTTAGAGACCCAGTACTTC.

The chain is built from TRBV2 and TRBJ2-5, with 12 positions matching TRBD2. CDR3 length: 17 amino acids. Trimming cost V 3 bases and J 5 bases; bases outside gene matches: 10. Per the germline V gene, CDR1 is SNHLY and CDR2 is FYNNEI. The CDR3 DNA is TGTGCCAGCAGTGATTTCGGTCTAGCGGGAGGGCGGGAGACCCAGTACTTC. It specifies CASSDFGLAGGRETQYF.

CDR3 sequence reads: CATSPPATNEKLFF. CDR3 DNA sequence: TGTGCCACCTCCCCGCCAGCGACTAATGAAAAACTGTTTTTT. The chain is built from TRBV19 and TRBJ1-4; no firm D call. The CDR3 has 14 amino acids. Trimming pared 10 bases from V and 2 bases from J, leaving 14 bases between. Germline-derived CDR1 and CDR2 are LNHDA and SQIVND (reference sequence).

The gene calls are TRBV6-1 and TRBJ2-5; tentative D call: TRBD1 (5 bases). Germline loops: CDR1 MNHNS, CDR2 SASEGT. V lost 3 bases and J lost 4, with 9 bases in between. This CDR3 comprises 13 residues. CDR3 nucleotides: TGTGCCAGCAGTGACAGGGCGCCAGAGACCCAGTACTTC. The encoded protein is CASSDRAPETQYF.

The chain couples TRBV6-5 to TRBJ1-2; D remains unclear. Germline CDR1 reads MNHEY; CDR2 reads SVGAGI. The CDR3 extends over 12 amino acids. V shed 7 bases and J shed 7 bases, with 13 bases lying between them. The CDR3 coding sequence is TGTGCCAGCACCCAGACGGGCTCTGGCTACACCTTC. It encodes CASTQTGSGYTF.

The rearrangement links TRBV11-2 to TRBJ1-1; D not resolved. Germline CDR1 reads SGHAT; CDR2 reads FQNNGV. The CDR3 loop spans 13 amino acids. The ends were cut back, 5 bases at V and 1 base at J, with 8 bases in the middle. CDR3 coding DNA: TGTGCCAGCAGCCAGATGGGGAACACTGAAGCTTTCTTT. Translating it yields CASSQMGNTEAFF.

The gene calls are TRBV28 and TRBJ2-3; 7 nucleotides line up with TRBD2. The CDR3 sequence is 19 residues long. Germline loops: CDR1 MDHEN, CDR2 SYDVKM. Trimming removed 3 bases from V and 2 bases from J; junction bases left unmatched: 17. The CDR3 DNA reads as TGTGCCAGCAGTTTGGGGGGAGGGTCATCGCAGCGGAACACAGATACGCAGTATTTT. It yields the protein CASSLGGGSSQRNTDTQYF.

The chain recombines TRBV5-4 with TRBJ2-1, with 8 bases aligning to TRBD2. The CDR3 has 16 residues. The V segment lost 4 bases and the J segment 3 bases; nucleotides outside the gene matches: 9. Germline values: CDR1 SGHNT, CDR2 YYREEE (reference sequence). The CDR3 region has the DNA TGTGCCAGCAGCCCCTTTTTACTAGCGGACTACAATGAGCAGTTCTTC. Protein: CASSPFLLADYNEQFF.

The V and J genes are TRBV5-1 and TRBJ2-4; 13 bases map to TRBD2. The CDR3 is made up of 20 amino acids. Trimming at V came to 4 bases and at J to 0 bases, leaving 13 bases not matched to a gene. Per germline, CDR1 SGHRS and CDR2 YFSETQ. CDR3 DNA: TGCGCCAGCAGCGTTGGACTAGCGGGGGATCATTGGTTAGCCAAAAACATTCAGTACTTC. Translation: CASSVGLAGDHWLAKNIQYF.

The chain links TRBV7-2 to TRBJ1-4; D gene unclear. This CDR3 comprises 16 residues. Trimming cost V 3 bases and J 0 bases, with 11 bases left between them. CDR1 and CDR2 (germline): SGHTA, FQGNSA. DNA of the CDR3: TGTGCCAGCAGCTTTGGTGGTGATGCAACTAATGAAAAACTGTTTTTT. Translating it yields CASSFGGDATNEKLFF. Together with reference TRBV7-2 and TRBJ1-4, the CDR3 gives the full variable domain: GAGVSQSPSNKVTEKGKDVELRCDPISGHTALYWYRQSLGQGLEFLIYFQGNSAPDKSGLPSDRFSAERTGGSVSTLTIQRTQQEDSAVYLCASSFGGDATNEKLFFGSGTQLSVL.

V and J are TRBV28 and TRBJ2-3; no definite D call. The CDR3 is 16 amino acids. Between the trimmed V and J ends, which lost 5 bases and 0 bases, there was a span of 15 bases. Germline V lookup: CDR1 MDHEN, CDR2 SYDVKM. CDR3 nucleotide sequence: TGTGCCAGCAGTCCCGGACGGACGATTAGCACAGATACGCAGTATTTT. This sequence encodes CASSPGRTISTDTQYF.

This chain joins TRBV2 and TRBJ2-3, with D uncertain. This CDR3 region has 11 residues. V lost 5 bases and J 11 bases, leaving 11 bases between the germline ends. The germline gives CDR1 SNHLY, CDR2 FYNNEI. The CDR3 region has the DNA TGTGCCAGCAGTTCACAGTTTAAGCAGTATTTT. Its translation: CASSSQFKQYF.

Details on this clone: This sample includes further DNA sequences coding for the same CDR3. J is TRBJ1-1 and V is TRBV5-1; 8 bases line up with TRBD1. This CDR3 is 14 amino acids long. With 5 bases clipped from V and 4 bases from J, the junction kept 7 bases outside the gene matches. CDR1 is SGHRS and CDR2 is YFSETQ in the germline V gene. The CDR3 sequence is CASSSQGVGTEAFF. CDR3 DNA: TGCGCCAGCAGTTCACAGGGGGTAGGCACTGAAGCTTTCTTT.

The chain recombines TRBV5-4 with TRBJ2-7; TRBD2 agrees at 7 bases. This CDR3 contains 13 residues. Losses at the gene ends were 4 bases for V and 3 bases for J; bases not matched to a gene: 4. Germline CDR1 is SGHNT and CDR2 is YYREEE (reference sequence). The CDR3 protein is CASSGGRNYEQYF. The CDR3 nucleotides read TGTGCCAGCAGCGGCGGGAGAAACTACGAGCAGTACTTC.